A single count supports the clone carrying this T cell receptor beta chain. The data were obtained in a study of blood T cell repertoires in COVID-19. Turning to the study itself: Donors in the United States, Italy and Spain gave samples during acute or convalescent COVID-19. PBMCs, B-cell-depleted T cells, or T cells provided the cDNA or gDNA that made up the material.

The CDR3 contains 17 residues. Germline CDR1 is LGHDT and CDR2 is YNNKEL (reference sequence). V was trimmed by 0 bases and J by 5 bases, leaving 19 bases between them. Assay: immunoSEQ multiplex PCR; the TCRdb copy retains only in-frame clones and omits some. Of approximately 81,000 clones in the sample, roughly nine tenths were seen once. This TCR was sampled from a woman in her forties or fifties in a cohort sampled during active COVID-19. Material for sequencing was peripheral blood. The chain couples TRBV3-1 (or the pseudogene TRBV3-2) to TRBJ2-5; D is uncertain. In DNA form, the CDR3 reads TGTGCCAGCAGCCAAGAATTACCTCGGTCCTTCGGGGAGACCCAGTACTTC. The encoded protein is CASSQELPRSFGETQYF.